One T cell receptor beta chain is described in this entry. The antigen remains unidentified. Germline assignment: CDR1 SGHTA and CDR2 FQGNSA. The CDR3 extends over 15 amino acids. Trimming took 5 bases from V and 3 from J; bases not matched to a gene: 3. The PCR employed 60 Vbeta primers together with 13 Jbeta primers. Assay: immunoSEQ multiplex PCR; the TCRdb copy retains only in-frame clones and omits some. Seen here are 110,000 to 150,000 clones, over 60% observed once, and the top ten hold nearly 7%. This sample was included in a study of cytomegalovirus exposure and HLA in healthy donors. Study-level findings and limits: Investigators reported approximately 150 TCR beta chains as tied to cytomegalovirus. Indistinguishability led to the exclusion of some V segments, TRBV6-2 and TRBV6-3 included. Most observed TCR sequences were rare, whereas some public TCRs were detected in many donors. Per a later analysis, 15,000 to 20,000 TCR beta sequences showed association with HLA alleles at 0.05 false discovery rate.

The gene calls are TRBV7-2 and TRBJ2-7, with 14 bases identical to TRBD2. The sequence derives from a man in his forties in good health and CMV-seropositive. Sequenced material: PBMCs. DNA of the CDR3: TGTGCCAGCAGCAGGACTAGCGGGGGGAACTACGAGCAGTACTTC. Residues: CASSRTSGGNYEQYF.